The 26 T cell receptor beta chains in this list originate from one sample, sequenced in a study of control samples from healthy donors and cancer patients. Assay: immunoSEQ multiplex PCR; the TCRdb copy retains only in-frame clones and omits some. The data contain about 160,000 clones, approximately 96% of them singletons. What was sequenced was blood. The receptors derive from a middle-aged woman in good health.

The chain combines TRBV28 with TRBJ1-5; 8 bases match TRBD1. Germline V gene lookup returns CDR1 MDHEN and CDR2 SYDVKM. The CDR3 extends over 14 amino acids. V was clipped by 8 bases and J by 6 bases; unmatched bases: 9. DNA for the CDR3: TGTGCCAGCCTCGGACAGGGCAATGGTCAGCCCCAGCATTTT. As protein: CASLGQGNGQPQHF.

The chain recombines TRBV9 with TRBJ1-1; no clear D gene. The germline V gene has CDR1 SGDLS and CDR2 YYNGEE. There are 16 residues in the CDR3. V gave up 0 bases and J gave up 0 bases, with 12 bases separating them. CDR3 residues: CASSVGPETMNTEAFF. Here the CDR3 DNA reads TGTGCCAGCAGCGTAGGACCCGAGACTATGAACACTGAAGCTTTCTTT.

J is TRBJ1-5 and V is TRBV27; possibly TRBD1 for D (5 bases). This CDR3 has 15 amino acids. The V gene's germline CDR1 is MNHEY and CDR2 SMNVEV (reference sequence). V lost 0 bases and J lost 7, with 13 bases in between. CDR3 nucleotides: TGTGCCAGCAGTTTATCTTCGGGGGGAAGCCAGCCCCAGCATTTT. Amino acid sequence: CASSLSSGGSQPQHF.

The CDR3 spells CASSESQFYGYTF. In DNA form, the CDR3 reads TGCGCCAGCAGTGAGTCCCAGTTCTATGGCTACACCTTC. The V gene is TRBV10-1, the J gene TRBJ1-2; D ambiguous. The CDR3 contains 13 residues. Germline CDR1 and CDR2: WNHNN and SYGVQD (reference sequence). V shed 0 bases and J shed 4 bases, with 6 bases lying between them.

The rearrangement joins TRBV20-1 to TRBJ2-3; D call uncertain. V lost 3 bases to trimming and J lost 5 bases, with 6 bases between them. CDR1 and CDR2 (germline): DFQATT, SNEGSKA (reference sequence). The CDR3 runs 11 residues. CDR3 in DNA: TGCAGTGCTAGTGTTGTAGATACGCAGTATTTT. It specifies CSASVVDTQYF.

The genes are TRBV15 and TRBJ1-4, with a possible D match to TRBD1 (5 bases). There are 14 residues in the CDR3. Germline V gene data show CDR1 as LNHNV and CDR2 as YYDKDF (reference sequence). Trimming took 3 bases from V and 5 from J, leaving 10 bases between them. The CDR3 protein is CATSRGRANEKLFF. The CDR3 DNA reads TGTGCCACCAGCAGGGGGCGGGCGAATGAAAAACTGTTTTTT.

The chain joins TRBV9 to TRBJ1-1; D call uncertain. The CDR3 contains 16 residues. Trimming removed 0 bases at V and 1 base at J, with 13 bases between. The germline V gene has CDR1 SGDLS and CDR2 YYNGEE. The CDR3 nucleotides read TGTGCCAGCAGCGTAGATCCCGGGCAACCGAACACTGAAGCTTTCTTT. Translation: CASSVDPGQPNTEAFF.

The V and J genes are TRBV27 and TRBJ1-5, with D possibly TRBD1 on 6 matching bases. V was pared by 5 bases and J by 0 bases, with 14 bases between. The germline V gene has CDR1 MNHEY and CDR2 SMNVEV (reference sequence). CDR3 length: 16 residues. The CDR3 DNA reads TGTGCCAGCAGTCCCGGCGCAGGGGTTAGCAATCAGCCCCAGCATTTT. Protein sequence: CASSPGAGVSNQPQHF.

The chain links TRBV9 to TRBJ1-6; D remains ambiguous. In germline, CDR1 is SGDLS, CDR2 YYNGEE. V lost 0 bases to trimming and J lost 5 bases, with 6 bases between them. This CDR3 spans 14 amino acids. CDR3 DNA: TGTGCCAGCAGCGTAGCGGGAGATAATTCACCCCTCCACTTT. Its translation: CASSVAGDNSPLHF.

The CDR3, as DNA: TGTGCCAGCAGCTTGTTTAATTCACCCCTCCACTTT. It yields the protein CASSLFNSPLHF. The genes are TRBV11-2 and TRBJ1-6, with D uncertain. The length of the CDR3 is 12 residues. V lost 3 bases to trimming and J lost 6 bases, with 3 bases between them. The germline CDR1 and CDR2 sequences are SGHAT and FQNNGV.

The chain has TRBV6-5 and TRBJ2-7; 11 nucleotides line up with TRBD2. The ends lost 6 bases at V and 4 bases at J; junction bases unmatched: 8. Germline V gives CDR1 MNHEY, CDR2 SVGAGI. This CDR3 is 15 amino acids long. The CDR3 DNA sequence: TGTGCCAGCAGGGGTACTAGCGGGAGAAGGTACGAGCAGTACTTC. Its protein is CASRGTSGRRYEQYF.

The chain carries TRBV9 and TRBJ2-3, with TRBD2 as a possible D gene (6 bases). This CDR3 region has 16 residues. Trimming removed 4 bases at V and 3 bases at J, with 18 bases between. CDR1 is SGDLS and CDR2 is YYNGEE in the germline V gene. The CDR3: CASSPNAGKGTDTQYF. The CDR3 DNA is TGTGCCAGCAGCCCCAACGCGGGGAAGGGAACAGATACGCAGTATTTT.

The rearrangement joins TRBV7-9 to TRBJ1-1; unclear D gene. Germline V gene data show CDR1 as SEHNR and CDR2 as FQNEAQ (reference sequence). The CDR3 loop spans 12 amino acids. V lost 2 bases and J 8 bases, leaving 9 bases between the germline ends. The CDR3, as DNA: TGTGCCAGCAGCTTATTTGGTAGGGAAGCTTTCTTT. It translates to CASSLFGREAFF.

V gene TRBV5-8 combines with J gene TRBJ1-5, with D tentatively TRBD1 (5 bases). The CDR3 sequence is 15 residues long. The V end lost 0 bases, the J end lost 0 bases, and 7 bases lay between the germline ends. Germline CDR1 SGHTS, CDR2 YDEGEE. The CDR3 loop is CASSLEGDSNQPQHF. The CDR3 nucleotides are TGTGCCAGCAGCTTGGAAGGGGATAGCAATCAGCCCCAGCATTTT.

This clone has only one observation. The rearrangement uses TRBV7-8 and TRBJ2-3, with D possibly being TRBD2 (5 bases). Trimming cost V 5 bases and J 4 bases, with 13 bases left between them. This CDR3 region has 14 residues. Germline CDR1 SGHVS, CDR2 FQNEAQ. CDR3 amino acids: CASSRELRSDTQYF. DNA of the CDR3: TGTGCCAGCAGCCGGGAACTTCGGTCAGATACGCAGTATTTT.

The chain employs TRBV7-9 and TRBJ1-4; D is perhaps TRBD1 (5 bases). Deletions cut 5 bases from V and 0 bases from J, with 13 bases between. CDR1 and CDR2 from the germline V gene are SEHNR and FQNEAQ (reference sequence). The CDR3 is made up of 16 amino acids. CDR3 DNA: TGTGCCAGCAGCCCCCGAGGGGCTGCAACTAATGAAAAACTGTTTTTT. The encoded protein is CASSPRGAATNEKLFF.

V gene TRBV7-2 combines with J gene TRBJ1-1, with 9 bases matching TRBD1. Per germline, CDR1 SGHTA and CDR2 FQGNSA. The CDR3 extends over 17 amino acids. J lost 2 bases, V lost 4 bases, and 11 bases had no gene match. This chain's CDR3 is CASSSQTGGVLNTEAFF. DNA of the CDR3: TGTGCCAGCAGCTCCCAGACAGGGGGAGTACTCAACACTGAAGCTTTCTTT.

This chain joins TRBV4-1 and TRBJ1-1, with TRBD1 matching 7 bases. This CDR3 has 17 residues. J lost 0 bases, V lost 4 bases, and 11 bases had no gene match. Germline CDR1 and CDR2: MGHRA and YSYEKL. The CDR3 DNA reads TGCGCCAGCAGCCGCGGACGGGCCAGGGGGATGAACACTGAAGCTTTCTTT. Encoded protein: CASSRGRARGMNTEAFF.

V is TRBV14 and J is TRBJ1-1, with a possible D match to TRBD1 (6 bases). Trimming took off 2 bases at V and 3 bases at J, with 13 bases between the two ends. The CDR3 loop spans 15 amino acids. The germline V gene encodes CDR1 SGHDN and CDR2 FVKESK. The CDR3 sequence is CASSQIQGPYTEAFF. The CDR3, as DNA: TGTGCCAGCAGCCAAATACAGGGCCCGTACACTGAAGCTTTCTTT.

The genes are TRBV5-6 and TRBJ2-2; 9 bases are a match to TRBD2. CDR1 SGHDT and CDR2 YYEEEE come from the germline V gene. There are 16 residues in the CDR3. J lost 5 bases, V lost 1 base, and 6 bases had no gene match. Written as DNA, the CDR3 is TGTGCCAGCAGCTTGCGCGGGGGGGCTATGACCGGGGAGCTGTTTTTT. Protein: CASSLRGGAMTGELFF.

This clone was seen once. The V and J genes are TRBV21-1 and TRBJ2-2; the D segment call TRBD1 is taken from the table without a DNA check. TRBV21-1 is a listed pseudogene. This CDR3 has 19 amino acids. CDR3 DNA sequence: TGTGCCAGCAGCAAAGGAGATAAGGGGGGACAGGGTAGAACCGGGGAGCTGTTTTTT. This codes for CASSKGDKGGQGRTGELFF.

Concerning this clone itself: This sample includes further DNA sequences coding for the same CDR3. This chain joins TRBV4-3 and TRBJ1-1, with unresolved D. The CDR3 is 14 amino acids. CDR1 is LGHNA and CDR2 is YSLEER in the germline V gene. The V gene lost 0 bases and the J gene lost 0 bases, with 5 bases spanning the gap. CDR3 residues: CASSQDTVNTEAFF. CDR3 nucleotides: TGCGCCAGCAGCCAAGATACGGTGAACACTGAAGCTTTCTTT.

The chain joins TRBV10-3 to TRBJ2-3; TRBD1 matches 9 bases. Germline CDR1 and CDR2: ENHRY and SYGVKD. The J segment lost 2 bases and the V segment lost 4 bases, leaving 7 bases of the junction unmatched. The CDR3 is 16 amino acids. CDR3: CAISGGDRGFTDTQYF. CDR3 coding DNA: TGTGCCATCAGTGGGGGAGACAGGGGGTTCACAGATACGCAGTATTTT.

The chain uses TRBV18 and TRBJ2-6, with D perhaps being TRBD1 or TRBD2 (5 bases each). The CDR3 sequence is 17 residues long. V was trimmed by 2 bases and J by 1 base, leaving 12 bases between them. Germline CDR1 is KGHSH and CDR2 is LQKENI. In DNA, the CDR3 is TGTGCCAGCTCACCAAACAGTGGGGGTTCTGGGGCCAACGTCCTGACTTTC. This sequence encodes CASSPNSGGSGANVLTF.

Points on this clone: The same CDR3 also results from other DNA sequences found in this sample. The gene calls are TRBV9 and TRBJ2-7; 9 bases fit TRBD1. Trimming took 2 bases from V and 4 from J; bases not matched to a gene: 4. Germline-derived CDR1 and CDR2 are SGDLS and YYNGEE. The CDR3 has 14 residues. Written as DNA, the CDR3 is TGTGCCAGCAGCGTCGGACAGGGGACGTACGAGCAGTACTTC. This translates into CASSVGQGTYEQYF.

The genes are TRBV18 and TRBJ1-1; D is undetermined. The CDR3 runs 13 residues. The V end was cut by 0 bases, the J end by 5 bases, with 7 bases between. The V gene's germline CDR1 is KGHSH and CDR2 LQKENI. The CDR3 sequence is CASSPPKRTEAFF. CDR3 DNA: TGTGCCAGCTCACCACCGAAGAGGACTGAAGCTTTCTTT.